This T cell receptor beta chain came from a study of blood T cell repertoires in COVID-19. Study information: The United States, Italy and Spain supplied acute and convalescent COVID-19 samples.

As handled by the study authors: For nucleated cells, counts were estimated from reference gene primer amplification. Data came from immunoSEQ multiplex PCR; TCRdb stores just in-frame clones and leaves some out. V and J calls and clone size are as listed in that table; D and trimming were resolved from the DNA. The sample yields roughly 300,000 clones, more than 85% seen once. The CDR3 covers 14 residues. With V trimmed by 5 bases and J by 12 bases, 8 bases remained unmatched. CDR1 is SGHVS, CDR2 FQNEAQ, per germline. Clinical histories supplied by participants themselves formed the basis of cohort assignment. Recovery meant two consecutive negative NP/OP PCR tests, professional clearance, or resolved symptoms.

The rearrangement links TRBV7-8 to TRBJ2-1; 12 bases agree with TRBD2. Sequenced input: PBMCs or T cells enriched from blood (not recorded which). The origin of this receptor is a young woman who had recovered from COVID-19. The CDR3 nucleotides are TGTGCCAGCAGCAGAGACCTAGCGGGGGGGACGCAGTTCTTC. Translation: CASSRDLAGGTQFF.